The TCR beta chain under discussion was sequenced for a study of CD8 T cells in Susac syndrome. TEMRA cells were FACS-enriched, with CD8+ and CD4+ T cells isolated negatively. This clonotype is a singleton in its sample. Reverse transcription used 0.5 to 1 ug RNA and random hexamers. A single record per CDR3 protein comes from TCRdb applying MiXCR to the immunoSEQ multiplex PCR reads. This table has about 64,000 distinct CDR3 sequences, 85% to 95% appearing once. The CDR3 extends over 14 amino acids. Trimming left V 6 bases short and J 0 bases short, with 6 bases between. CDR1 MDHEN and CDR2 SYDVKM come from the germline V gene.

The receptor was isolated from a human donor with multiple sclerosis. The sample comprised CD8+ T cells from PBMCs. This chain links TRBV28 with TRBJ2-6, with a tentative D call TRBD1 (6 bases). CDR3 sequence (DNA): TGTGCCAGCAGGGGGGCCTCTGGGGCCAACGTCCTGACTTTC. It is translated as CASRGASGANVLTF.